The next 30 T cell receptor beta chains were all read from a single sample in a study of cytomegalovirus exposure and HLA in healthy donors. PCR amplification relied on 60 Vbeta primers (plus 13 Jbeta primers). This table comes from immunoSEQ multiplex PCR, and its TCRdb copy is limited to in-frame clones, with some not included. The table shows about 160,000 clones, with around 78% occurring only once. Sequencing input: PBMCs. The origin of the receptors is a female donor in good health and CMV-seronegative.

CDR3 sequence: CASRKTSGLGDTQYF. The CDR3 nucleotides read TGTGCCAGCAGGAAGACTAGCGGGCTAGGAGATACGCAGTATTTT. The chain employs TRBV6-1 and TRBJ2-3; 10 bases fit TRBD2. Germline values: CDR1 MNHNS, CDR2 SASEGT. There are 15 residues in the CDR3. Losses at the gene ends were 6 bases for V and 5 bases for J; bases not matched to a gene: 8.

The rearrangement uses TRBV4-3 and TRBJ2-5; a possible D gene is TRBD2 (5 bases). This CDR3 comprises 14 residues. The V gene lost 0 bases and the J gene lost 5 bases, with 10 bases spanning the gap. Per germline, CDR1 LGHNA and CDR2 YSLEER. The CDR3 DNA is TGCGCCAGCAGCCAAGACGATAGGGAGGAGACCCAGTACTTC. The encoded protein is CASSQDDREETQYF.

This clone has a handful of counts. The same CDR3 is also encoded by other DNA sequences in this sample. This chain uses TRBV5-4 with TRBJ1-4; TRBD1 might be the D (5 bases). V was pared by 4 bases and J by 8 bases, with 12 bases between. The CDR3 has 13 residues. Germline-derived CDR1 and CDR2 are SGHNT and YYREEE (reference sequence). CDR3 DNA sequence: TGTGCCAGCAGCCTCGGGGGAGGCGAAAAACTGTTTTTT. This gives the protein CASSLGGGEKLFF.

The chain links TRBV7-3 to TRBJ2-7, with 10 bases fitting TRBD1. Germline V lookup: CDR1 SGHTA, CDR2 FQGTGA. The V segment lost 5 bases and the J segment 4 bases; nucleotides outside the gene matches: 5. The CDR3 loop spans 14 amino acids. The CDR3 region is CASSKTGGGYEQYF. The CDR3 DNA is TGTGCCAGCAGCAAGACAGGGGGCGGATACGAGCAGTACTTC.

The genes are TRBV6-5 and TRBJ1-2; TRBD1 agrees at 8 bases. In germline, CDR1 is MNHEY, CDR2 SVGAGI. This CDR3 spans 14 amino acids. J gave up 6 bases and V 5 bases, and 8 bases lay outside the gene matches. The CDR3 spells CASSEGQGSDGYTF. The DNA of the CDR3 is TGTGCCAGCAGTGAAGGACAGGGTTCGGATGGCTACACCTTC.

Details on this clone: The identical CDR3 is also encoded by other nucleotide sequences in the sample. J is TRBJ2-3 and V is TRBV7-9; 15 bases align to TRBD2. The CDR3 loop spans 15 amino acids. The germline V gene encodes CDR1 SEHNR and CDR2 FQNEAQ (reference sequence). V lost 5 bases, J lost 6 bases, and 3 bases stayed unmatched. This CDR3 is CASSRTSGGADTQYF. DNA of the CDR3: TGTGCCAGCAGCCGGACTAGCGGGGGGGCGGATACGCAGTATTTT.

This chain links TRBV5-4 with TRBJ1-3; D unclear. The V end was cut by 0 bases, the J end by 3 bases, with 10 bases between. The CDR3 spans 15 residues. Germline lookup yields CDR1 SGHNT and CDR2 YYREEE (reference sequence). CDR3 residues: CASSLAQVNGNTIYF. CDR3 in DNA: TGTGCCAGCAGCTTGGCCCAGGTGAATGGAAACACCATATATTTT.

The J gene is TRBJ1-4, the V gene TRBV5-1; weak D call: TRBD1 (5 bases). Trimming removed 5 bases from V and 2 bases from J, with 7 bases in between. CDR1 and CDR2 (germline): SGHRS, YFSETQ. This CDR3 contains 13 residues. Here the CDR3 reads CASREGTNEKLFF. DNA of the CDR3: TGCGCCAGCAGGGAGGGGACTAATGAAAAACTGTTTTTT.

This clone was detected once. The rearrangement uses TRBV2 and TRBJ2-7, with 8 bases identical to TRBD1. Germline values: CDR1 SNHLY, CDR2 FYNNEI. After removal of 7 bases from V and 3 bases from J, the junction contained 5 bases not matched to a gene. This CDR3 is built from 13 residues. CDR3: CASIGTGGYEQYF. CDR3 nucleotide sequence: TGTGCCAGCATCGGGACAGGAGGCTACGAGCAGTACTTC.

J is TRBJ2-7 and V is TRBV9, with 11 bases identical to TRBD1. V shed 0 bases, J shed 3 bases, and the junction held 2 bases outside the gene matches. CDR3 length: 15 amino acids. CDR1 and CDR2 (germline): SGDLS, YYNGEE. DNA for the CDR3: TGTGCCAGCAGCGTAGCGGGACAGGGGGGCTACGAGCAGTACTTC. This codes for CASSVAGQGGYEQYF.

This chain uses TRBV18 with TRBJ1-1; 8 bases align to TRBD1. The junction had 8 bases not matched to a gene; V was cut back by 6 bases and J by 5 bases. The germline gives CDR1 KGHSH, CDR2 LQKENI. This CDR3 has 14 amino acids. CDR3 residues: CASSRGQGATEAFF. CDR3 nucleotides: TGTGCCAGCTCTCGAGGACAGGGCGCGACTGAAGCTTTCTTT.

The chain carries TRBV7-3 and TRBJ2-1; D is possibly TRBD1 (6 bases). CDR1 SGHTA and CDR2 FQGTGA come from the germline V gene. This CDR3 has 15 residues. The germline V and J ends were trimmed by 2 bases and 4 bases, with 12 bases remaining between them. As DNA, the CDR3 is TGTGCCAGCAGCTTACAGGGGCAACCGTACAATGAGCAGTTCTTC. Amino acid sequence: CASSLQGQPYNEQFF.

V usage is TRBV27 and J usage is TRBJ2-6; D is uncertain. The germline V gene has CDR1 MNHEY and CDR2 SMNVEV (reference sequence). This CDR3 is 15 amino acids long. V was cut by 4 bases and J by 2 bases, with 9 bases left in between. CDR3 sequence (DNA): TGTGCCAGCAGTTCAGGCCTCCCTGGGGCCAACGTCCTGACTTTC. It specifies CASSSGLPGANVLTF.

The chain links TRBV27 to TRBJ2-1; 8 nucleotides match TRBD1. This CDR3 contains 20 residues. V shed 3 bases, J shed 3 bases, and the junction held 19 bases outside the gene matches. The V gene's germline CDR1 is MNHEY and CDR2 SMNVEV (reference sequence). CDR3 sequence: CASSLETGDFLSRNYNEQFF. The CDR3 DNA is TGTGCCAGCAGTTTGGAGACAGGGGATTTTTTGTCCCGAAACTACAATGAGCAGTTCTTC.

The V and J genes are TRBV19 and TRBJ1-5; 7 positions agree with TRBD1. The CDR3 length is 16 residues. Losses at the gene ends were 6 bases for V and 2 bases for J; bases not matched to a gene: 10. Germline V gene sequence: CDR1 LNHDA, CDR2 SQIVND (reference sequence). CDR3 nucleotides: TGTGCCAGTAGGCTCAAACAGGGGAAGGGCAATCAGCCCCAGCATTTT. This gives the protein CASRLKQGKGNQPQHF.

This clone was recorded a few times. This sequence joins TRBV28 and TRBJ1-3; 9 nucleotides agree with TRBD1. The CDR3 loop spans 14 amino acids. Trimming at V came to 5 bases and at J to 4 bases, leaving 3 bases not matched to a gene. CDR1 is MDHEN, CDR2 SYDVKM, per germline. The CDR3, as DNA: TGTGCCAGCAGTCGACAGGGGGACGGAAACACCATATATTTT. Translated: CASSRQGDGNTIYF. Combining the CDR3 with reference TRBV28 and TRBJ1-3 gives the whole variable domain DVKVTQSSRYLVKRTGEKVFLECVQDMDHENMFWYRQDPGLGLRLIYFSYDVKMKEKGDIPEGYSVSREKKERFSLILESASTNQTSMYLCASSRQGDGNTIYFGEGSWLTVV.

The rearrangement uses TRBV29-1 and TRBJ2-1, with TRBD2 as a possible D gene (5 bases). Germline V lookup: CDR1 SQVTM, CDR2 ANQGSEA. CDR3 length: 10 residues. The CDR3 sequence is CKNWENEQFF. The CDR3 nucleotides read TGCAAAAATTGGGAGAATGAGCAGTTCTTC.

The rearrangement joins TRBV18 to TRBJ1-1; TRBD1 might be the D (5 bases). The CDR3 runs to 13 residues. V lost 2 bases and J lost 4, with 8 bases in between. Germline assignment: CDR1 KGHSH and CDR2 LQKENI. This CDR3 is CASSPEQGTEAFF. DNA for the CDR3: TGTGCCAGCTCACCAGAGCAGGGCACTGAAGCTTTCTTT.

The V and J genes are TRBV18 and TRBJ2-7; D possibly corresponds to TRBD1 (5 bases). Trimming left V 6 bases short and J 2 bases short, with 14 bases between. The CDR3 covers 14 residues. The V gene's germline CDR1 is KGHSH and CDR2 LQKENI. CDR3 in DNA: TGTGCCAGCTCCTTGGGGCGGTACGCCTACGAGCAGTACTTC. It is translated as CASSLGRYAYEQYF.

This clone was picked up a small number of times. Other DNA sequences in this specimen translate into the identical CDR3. DNA for the CDR3: TGTGCCAGCAGCTTGGACAGCAACACTGAAGCTTTCTTT. Amino acids: CASSLDSNTEAFF. The V and J genes are TRBV7-7 and TRBJ1-1, with TRBD1 as a possible D gene (6 bases). Germline values: CDR1 SSHAT, CDR2 FNYEAQ (reference sequence). The CDR3 covers 13 residues. Trimming took off 3 bases at V and 2 bases at J, with 7 bases between the two ends. The whole variable domain, remainder taken from reference TRBV7-7 and TRBJ1-1, is GAGVSQSPRYKVTKRGQDVTLRCDPISSHATLYWYQQALGQGPEFLTYFNYEAQPDKSGLPSDRFSAERPEGSISTLTIQRTEQRDSAMYRCASSLDSNTEAFFGQGTRLTVV.

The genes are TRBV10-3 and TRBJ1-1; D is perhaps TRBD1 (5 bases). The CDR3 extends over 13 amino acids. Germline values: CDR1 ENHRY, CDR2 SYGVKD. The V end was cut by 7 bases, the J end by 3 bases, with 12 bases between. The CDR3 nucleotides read TGTGCCATCAAGGGAACAGGCTACACTGAAGCTTTCTTT. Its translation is CAIKGTGYTEAFF.

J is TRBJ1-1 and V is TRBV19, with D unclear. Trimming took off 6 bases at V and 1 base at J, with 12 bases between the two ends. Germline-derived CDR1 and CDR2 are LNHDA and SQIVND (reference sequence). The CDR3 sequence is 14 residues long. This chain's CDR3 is CASSTLDTNTEAFF. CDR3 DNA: TGTGCCAGTAGCACGCTAGATACGAACACTGAAGCTTTCTTT. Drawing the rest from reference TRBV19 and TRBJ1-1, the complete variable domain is DGGITQSPKYLFRKEGQNVTLSCEQNLNHDAMYWYRQDPGQGLRLIYYSQIVNDFQKGDIAEGYSVSREKKESFPLTVTSAQKNPTAFYLCASSTLDTNTEAFFGQGTRLTVV.

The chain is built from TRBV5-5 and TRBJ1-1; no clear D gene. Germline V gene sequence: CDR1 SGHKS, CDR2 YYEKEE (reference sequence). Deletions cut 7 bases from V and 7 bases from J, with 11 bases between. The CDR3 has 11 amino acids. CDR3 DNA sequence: TGTGCCAGCCGAACCCAGTATGAAGCTTTCTTT. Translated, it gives CASRTQYEAFF. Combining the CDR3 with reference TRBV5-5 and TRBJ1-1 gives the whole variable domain DAGVTQSPTHLIKTRGQQVTLRCSPISGHKSVSWYQQVLGQGPQFIFQYYEKEERGRGNFPDRFSARQFPNYSSELNVNALLLGDSALYLCASRTQYEAFFGQGTRLTVV.

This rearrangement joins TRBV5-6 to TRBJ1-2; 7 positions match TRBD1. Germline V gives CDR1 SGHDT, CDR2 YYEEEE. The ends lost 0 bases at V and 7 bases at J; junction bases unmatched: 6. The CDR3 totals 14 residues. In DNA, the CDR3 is TGTGCCAGCAGCTTGGGGACAGGCCATGCTGGCTACACCTTC. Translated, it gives CASSLGTGHAGYTF.

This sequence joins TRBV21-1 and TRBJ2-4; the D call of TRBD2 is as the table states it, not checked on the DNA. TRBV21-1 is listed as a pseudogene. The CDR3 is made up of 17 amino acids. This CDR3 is CASSKKRDFLAKNIQYF. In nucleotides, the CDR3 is TGTGCCAGCAGCAAAAAAAGGGACTTTCTAGCCAAAAACATTCAGTACTTC.

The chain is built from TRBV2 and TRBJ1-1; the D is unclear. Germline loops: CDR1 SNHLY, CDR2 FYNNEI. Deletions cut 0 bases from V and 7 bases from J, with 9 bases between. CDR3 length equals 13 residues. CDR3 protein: CASSEAGTDEAFF. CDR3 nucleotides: TGTGCCAGCAGTGAAGCAGGAACAGATGAAGCTTTCTTT.

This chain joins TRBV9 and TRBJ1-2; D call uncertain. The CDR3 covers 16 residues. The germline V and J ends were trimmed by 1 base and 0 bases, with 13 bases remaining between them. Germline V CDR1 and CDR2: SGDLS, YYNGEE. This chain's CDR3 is CASSVSLSEPNYGYTF. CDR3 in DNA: TGTGCCAGCAGCGTATCCCTCTCAGAACCTAACTATGGCTACACCTTC.

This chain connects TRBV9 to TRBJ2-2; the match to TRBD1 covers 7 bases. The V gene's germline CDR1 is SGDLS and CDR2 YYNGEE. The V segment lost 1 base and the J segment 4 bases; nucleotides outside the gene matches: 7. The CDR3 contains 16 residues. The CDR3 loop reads CASSVMSRTGTGELFF. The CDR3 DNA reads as TGTGCCAGCAGCGTAATGTCCCGGACAGGCACCGGGGAGCTGTTTTTT. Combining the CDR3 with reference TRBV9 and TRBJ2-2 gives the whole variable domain DSGVTQTPKHLITATGQRVTLRCSPRSGDLSVYWYQQSLDQGLQFLIQYYNGEERAKGNILERFSAQQFPDLHSELNLSSLELGDSALYFCASSVMSRTGTGELFFGEGSRLTVL.

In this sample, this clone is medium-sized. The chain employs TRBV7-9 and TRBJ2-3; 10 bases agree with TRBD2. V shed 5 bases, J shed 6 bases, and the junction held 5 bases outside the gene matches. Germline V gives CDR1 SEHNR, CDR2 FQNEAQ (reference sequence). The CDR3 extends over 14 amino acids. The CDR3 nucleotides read TGTGCCAGCAGCCCACTAGCGGGAATGGATACGCAGTATTTT. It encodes CASSPLAGMDTQYF. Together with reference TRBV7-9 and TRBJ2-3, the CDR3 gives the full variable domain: DTGVSQNPRHKITKRGQNVTFRCDPISEHNRLYWYRQTLGQGPEFLTYFQNEAQLEKSRLLSDRFSAERPKGSFSTLEIQRTEQGDSAMYLCASSPLAGMDTQYFGPGTRLTVL.

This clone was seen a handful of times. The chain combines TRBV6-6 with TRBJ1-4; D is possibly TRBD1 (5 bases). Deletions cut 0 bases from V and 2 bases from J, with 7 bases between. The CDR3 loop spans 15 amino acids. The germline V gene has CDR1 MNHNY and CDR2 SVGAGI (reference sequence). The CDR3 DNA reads TGTGCCAGCAGTTACTCAGGGGCGACTAATGAAAAACTGTTTTTT. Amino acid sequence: CASSYSGATNEKLFF.